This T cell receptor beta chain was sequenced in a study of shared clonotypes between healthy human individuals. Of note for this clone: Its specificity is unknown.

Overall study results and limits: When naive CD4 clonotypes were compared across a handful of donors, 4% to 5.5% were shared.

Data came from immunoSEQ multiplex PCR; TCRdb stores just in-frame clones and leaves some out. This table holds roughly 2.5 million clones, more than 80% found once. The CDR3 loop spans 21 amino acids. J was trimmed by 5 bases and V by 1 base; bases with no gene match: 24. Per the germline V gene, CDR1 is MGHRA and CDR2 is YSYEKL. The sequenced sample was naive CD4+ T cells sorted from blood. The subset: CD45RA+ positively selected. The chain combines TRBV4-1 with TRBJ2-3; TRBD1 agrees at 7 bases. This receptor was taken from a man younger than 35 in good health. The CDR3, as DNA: TGCGCCAGCAGCCAAGGCCGAGGGGGCGGAAATTTGATCAGACTCATAGATACGCAGTATTTT. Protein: CASSQGRGGGNLIRLIDTQYF.